This is a list of T cell receptor beta chains from one sample in a study of shared T cell receptors in the human thymus. Measured with immunoSEQ multiplex PCR; TCRdb has only the in-frame clones, and not every one. The data contain roughly 500,000 clones, 75% to 85% of them seen just once; the ten biggest clones take up more than 0.01%. This same sample was also part of a study on human thymus T cells.

The specimen sequenced was thymocytes. These receptors were collected from a boy younger than two with a congenital heart defect. Each CDR3 is given with its conserved first and last residue. D genes are given only for firm matches. A row's size may be missing; if present it is once, few, many or a size class.

clone_size	v_call	j_call	d_call	cdr3_nt	cdr3_aa
.	TRBV4-1	TRBJ2-3	TRBD2	TGCGCCAGCAGCCACCCAACTAGCGGGCGAGATACGCAGTATTTT	CASSHPTSGRDTQYF
.	TRBV7-9	TRBJ2-7	TRBD2	TGTGCCAGCAGCCGAACTAGCGGGGGCTCCTACGAGCAGTACTTC	CASSRTSGGSYEQYF
once	TRBV2	TRBJ2-1	TRBD2	TGTGCCAGCAACCAATGGACTAGCTACAATGAGCAGTTCTTC	CASNQWTSYNEQFF
few	TRBV19	TRBJ1-5	TRBD1	TGTGCCAGTAGTATAGATGGGACAGGGCACCAGCCCCAGCATTTT	CASSIDGTGHQPQHF
.	TRBV7-9	TRBJ1-1	.	TGTGCCAGCAGCTTCGAGGGGGTGGACTCCTTTGAAGCTTTCTTT	CASSFEGVDSFEAFF
.	TRBV5-4	TRBJ2-3	TRBD2	TGTGCCAGCAGCTCCGGACTAGTCTGCACAGATACGCAGTATTTT	CASSSGLVCTDTQYF
.	TRBV27	TRBJ2-3	TRBD2	TGTGCCAGCAGTTTGCGAGCCTGGCGGGAGTTTAGGGATACGCAGTATTTT	CASSLRAWREFRDTQYF
.	TRBV10-2	TRBJ2-7	.	TGCGCCAGCAGTCAGGGCTACGAGCAGTACTTC	CASSQGYEQYF
.	TRBV7-9	TRBJ1-3	.	TGTGCCAGCAGCGCCTGGAGGGAAGCTGGAAACACCATATATTTT	CASSAWREAGNTIYF
once	TRBV5-1	TRBJ1-3	.	TGCGCCAGCAGCTTGGCAGGGATTGGAAACACCATATATTTT	CASSLAGIGNTIYF
few	TRBV6-1	TRBJ1-2	TRBD1	TGTGCCAGCCGGGACAGTTCTAACTATGGCTACACCTTC	CASRDSSNYGYTF
.	TRBV4-3	TRBJ2-4	TRBD2	TGCGCCAGCAGCCAAACAACGACTAGCGGGAGGGCGGACATTCAGTACTTC	CASSQTTTSGRADIQYF
.	TRBV14	TRBJ2-1	TRBD2	TGTGCCAGCAGCCAAGGGCCCTGGACTAGCGGGAGAGCTGGCAATGAGCAGTTCTTC	CASSQGPWTSGRAGNEQFF
.	TRBV10-1	TRBJ2-5	.	TGCGCCAGCAGCGGGGAGTGGGAACAAGAGACCCAGTACTTC	CASSGEWEQETQYF
.	TRBV27	TRBJ2-7	TRBD1	TGTGCCAGCAGTTTACGCCCGTGGGACAGGGGTCACTACGAGCAGTACTTC	CASSLRPWDRGHYEQYF
.	TRBV4-3	TRBJ2-2	.	TGCGCCAGCAGCCAACGTAGGGCAGGGGACACTCTCGGGGAGCTGTTTTTT	CASSQRRAGDTLGELFF
.	TRBV28	TRBJ2-1	TRBD1	TGTGCCAGCAGCTGGGCCCCCCGGGGGGACAGGGATCGACGGGACCATAACAATGAGCAGTTCTTC	CASSWAPRGDRDRRDHNNEQFF
.	TRBV12-5	TRBJ1-3	TRBD1	TGTGCTAGTGGACCGGACAGGCTCGGGGGAAACACCATATATTTT	CASGPDRLGGNTIYF
.	TRBV12-5	TRBJ1-5	TRBD1	TGTGCTAGTGGTCCAGACAGGGGGCTTCTCAATCAGCCCCAGCATTTT	CASGPDRGLLNQPQHF
.	TRBV30	TRBJ1-1	.	TGTGCCTGGAGTATAGAGGGGAGGGGCACTGAAGCTTTCTTT	CAWSIEGRGTEAFF
.	TRBV4-1	TRBJ2-5	.	TGCGCCAGCAGCCAAGCGGAGTACCAAGAGACCCAGTACTTC	CASSQAEYQETQYF
.	TRBV29-1	TRBJ1-2	.	TGCAGCGTCGCCCCCGGAGGGGAACATGGCTACACCTTC	CSVAPGGEHGYTF
.	TRBV29-1	TRBJ2-1	TRBD2	TGCAGCGCCCCCGGGACTAGCGGGGACAATGAGCAGTTCTTC	CSAPGTSGDNEQFF
.	TRBV28	TRBJ2-1	.	TGTGCCAGCAGTTCCCTAGCTCCGGGGTACAATGAGCAGTTCTTC	CASSSLAPGYNEQFF
.	TRBV6-5	TRBJ2-1	TRBD2	TGTGCCAGCAGTTTCCAGACTAGCCAGAGTGAGGAGCAGTTCTTC	CASSFQTSQSEEQFF
.	TRBV30	TRBJ1-2	TRBD1	TGTGCCTGGAGTCCAGGCGAAACAGGGGGCGGAGTCGGCTACACCTTC	CAWSPGETGGGVGYTF
few	TRBV7-2	TRBJ1-3	TRBD1	TGTGCCAGCAGCCGTACCACAGGGGGCTCTGGAAACACCATATATTTT	CASSRTTGGSGNTIYF
.	TRBV19	TRBJ2-5	TRBD2	TGTGCCAGTAGTTGGCGGGAGCGAGAGACCCAGTACTTC	CASSWRERETQYF
.	TRBV28	TRBJ2-4	TRBD2	TGTGCCAGCAGTTTTCCCAAGCGGGAGCGTCGGGAACGCATTCAGTACTTC	CASSFPKRERRERIQYF
once	TRBV14	TRBJ2-7	TRBD2	TGTGCCAGCAGCCAGTTCGTCGGGACTAGGACTTGGGAGCAGTACTTC	CASSQFVGTRTWEQYF
.	TRBV29-1	TRBJ2-2	.	TGCAGCGTTGCTCGGGGGTTTAACACCGGGGAGCTGTTTTTT	CSVARGFNTGELFF
.	TRBV27	TRBJ2-1	.	TGTGCCAGCAGCCGACGCCGACCTCGGGACTACAATGAGCAGTTCTTC	CASSRRRPRDYNEQFF
.	TRBV15	TRBJ2-7	TRBD1	TGTGCCACCAGCAGAGATCTGGGACAGGGACGCGAGCAGTACTTC	CATSRDLGQGREQYF
few	TRBV6-1	TRBJ2-1	TRBD2	TGTGCCAGCAGTGAGGAGGTCCCCAAGGGACTAGCGCGTGTCAAGCAGTTCTTC	CASSEEVPKGLARVKQFF
.	TRBV4-3	TRBJ2-5	TRBD2	TGCGCCAGCAGCCAACGGACTAGAAGGGTCCCAGAGACCCAGTACTTC	CASSQRTRRVPETQYF
.	TRBV12-5	TRBJ2-1	TRBD2	TGTGCTAGTGGTTGCGACCCAATCATAGCGGGAGGGATCGATGAGCAGTTCTTC	CASGCDPIIAGGIDEQFF
.	TRBV9	TRBJ2-2	.	TGTGCCAGCAGCCCCCAGGTCACCGGGGAGCTGTTTTTT	CASSPQVTGELFF
.	TRBV7-9	TRBJ2-3	.	TGTGCCAGCAGCTTAGGCCGACAGAGCACAGATACGCAGTATTTT	CASSLGRQSTDTQYF
.	TRBV10-2	TRBJ2-3	TRBD1	TGCGCCAGCAGGGGCGAATCCCTCTCTTTAACCCCGGGACAGGCCACAGATACGCAGTATTTT	CASRGESLSLTPGQATDTQYF
.	TRBV12-2	TRBJ2-2	.	TGTGCAAGTCGCTCTAACACCGGGGAGCTGTTTTTT	CASRSNTGELFF